The sample holds many counts of the clone carrying this T cell receptor beta chain. What it binds is unknown. Each CDR3 protein gets one entry after TCRdb re-called the PCR reads with MiXCR. The table lists about 300,000 distinct CDR3 sequences, around a fifth of them singletons. Germline lookup yields CDR1 SGHDN and CDR2 FVKESK. This CDR3 is 13 amino acids long. V was cut by 4 bases and J by 4 bases, with 7 bases left in between. This sample is drawn from a study of molecular identifiers for immune sequencing clone quantification. The study's findings and limits: The study reportedly detected spiked Jurkat TCR RNA from one cell among some 1 million naive cells.

The chain links TRBV14 to TRBJ2-2, with no clear D. The receptor was isolated from a human donor in good health. Some libraries in this study had Jurkat cell RNA spiked in. The sequencing sample was made of naive CD8+ T cells from blood, with Jurkat cell RNA spiked in. Documented subset: FACS-sorted CD8+CD4-CCR7+CD45RA+ naive T cells. CDR3 amino acids: CASSPSSTGELFF. In nucleotides, the CDR3 is TGTGCCAGCAGCCCTAGTAGCACCGGGGAGCTGTTTTTT.